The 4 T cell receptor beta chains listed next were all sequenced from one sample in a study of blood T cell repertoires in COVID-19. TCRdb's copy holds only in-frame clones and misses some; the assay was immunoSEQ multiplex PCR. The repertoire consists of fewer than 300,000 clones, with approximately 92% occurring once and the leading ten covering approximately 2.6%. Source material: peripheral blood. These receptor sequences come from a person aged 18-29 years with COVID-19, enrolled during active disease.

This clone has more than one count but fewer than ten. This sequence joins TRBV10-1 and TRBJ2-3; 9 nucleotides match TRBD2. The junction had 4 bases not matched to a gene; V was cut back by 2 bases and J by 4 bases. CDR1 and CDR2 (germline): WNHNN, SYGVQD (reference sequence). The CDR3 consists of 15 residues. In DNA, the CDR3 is TGCGCCAGCAGTGAGCAGGCTAGCGGGGCAGATACGCAGTATTTT. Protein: CASSEQASGADTQYF.

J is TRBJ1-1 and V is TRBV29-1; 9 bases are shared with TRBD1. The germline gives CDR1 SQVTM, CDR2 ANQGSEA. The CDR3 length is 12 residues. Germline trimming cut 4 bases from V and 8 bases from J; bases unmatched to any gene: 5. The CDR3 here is CSVGTGGREAFF. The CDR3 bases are TGCAGCGTTGGTACAGGGGGCCGGGAAGCTTTCTTT.

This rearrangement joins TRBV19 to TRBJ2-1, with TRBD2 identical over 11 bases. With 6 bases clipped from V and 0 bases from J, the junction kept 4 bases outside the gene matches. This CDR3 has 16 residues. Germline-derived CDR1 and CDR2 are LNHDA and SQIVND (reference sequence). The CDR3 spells CASSRTSGSSYNEQFF. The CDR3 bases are TGTGCCAGTAGCCGTACTAGCGGGAGCTCCTACAATGAGCAGTTCTTC. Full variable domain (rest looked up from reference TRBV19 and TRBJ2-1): DGGITQSPKYLFRKEGQNVTLSCEQNLNHDAMYWYRQDPGQGLRLIYYSQIVNDFQKGDIAEGYSVSREKKESFPLTVTSAQKNPTAFYLCASSRTSGSSYNEQFFGPGTRLTVL.

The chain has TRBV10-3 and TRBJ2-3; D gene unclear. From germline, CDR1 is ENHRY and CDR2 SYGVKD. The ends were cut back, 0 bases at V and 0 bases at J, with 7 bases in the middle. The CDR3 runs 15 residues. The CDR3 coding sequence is TGTGCCATCAGTGAGTCGCAGACTAGCACAGATACGCAGTATTTT. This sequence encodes CAISESQTSTDTQYF.